Listed below are T cell receptor beta chains from one sample, sequenced in a study of blood T cell repertoires in COVID-19. Profiled with immunoSEQ multiplex PCR; TCRdb holds only in-frame clones, not every one. The sample includes 55,000 to 85,000 clones, over 65% of them seen just once. The sample taken for sequencing was peripheral blood. These receptors were obtained from a woman between 65 and 79 years old with acute or convalescent COVID-19. Each CDR3 is given without its conserved first and last residue. A clone size is listed for some rows: how often the clone was seen (once, few, many), or a class if it is expanded.

TRBV11-2	NA	TRBJ1-6	ASSLTLSYNSPLH
TRBV7-9	NA	TRBJ2-2	ASSQNRGETGELF
TRBV5-1	NA	TRBJ2-2	ASSLGWGPNTGELF
TRBV27	few	TRBJ1-2	ASSTRTGKDPNYGYT
TRBV14	NA	TRBJ1-1	ASSQASEAF
TRBV3-1/TRBV3-2	few	TRBJ2-3	ASSHQGSTDTQY
TRBV13	few	TRBJ1-2	ASSLGGPGGTGNYGYT
TRBV9	few	TRBJ2-7	ASSYTSRTAIYEQY
TRBV7-3	NA	TRBJ2-7	ASSNPPGTGGRASREAYEQY
TRBV7-9	NA	TRBJ2-5	ASSLARSGYGETQY
TRBV5-6	NA	TRBJ2-4	ASSPRGVSAKNIQY
TRBV12-3/TRBV12-4	NA	TRBJ1-3	ASSLGGYTIY
TRBV5-1	NA	TRBJ1-1	ASKRDMGTEAF
TRBV11-2	NA	TRBJ1-1	ASSLGGGGEAF
TRBV28	NA	TRBJ2-7	ASSFEFASPSYEQY
TRBV28	NA	TRBJ1-5	ASSTGNNQPQH
TRBV20-1	NA	TRBJ2-5	SASSPGIKETQY
TRBV7-9	NA	TRBJ1-1	ASSASGIGGRVSTEAF
TRBV28	NA	TRBJ2-7	ASSEPGLAPGGKYEQY
TRBV12-3/TRBV12-4	NA	TRBJ1-4	ASSLRGSEKLF
TRBV6-2/TRBV6-3	NA	TRBJ2-7	ASSWAGRIYEQY
TRBV6-4	NA	TRBJ2-7	ASSPQGGLGEQY
TRBV7-2	NA	TRBJ2-3	ASSLGVGGPPDTQY
TRBV19	few	TRBJ2-5	ASSISSGDLAGSETQY
TRBV11-2	once	TRBJ2-5	ASSLLGSGGRETQY
TRBV4-1	NA	TRBJ2-1	ASSPGLAGGPTYNEQF
TRBV5-6	NA	TRBJ1-2	ASRLGQGARYGYT
TRBV19	NA	TRBJ2-1	ASSIVHSRHNEQF
TRBV24-1	NA	TRBJ2-5	ATIQTSGGPGETQY
TRBV7-2	NA	TRBJ2-5	ASSTGGTSGETQY
TRBV13	NA	TRBJ2-3	ASSLMRRGWVDTQY
TRBV5-8	NA	TRBJ2-3	ASSQDRVGDTQY
TRBV5-1	NA	TRBJ2-1	ASSLASGQGMRVYNEQF
TRBV29-1	NA	TRBJ2-3	SVDASGSDTQY
TRBV5-5	NA	TRBJ1-3	ASSFRSGPGNTIY
TRBV29-1	NA	TRBJ2-1	SVGRDSYNEQF
TRBV11-2	NA	TRBJ2-7	ASSLGTGQGLPYEQY
TRBV5-4	NA	TRBJ2-3	TSSSSLAGGGGDTQY
TRBV19	NA	TRBJ1-1	ASSPTQNTEAF
TRBV6-6	NA	TRBJ2-7	ASSPHSYEQY
TRBV4-1	once	TRBJ2-1	ASSQEGGRPGNEQF
TRBV30	NA	TRBJ1-6	AWSPLGSNSPLH
TRBV27	few	TRBJ2-1	ASSFWDRVSIEQF
TRBV7-2	NA	TRBJ2-7	ASSSGRGLFYEQY
TRBV30	NA	TRBJ1-2	AWSRTGDGGYT
TRBV19	NA	TRBJ1-5	ASSIYGADKYSNQPQH
TRBV19	NA	TRBJ2-1	ASSIEALSYNEQF
TRBV3-1/TRBV3-2	NA	TRBJ1-3	ASSPRGRSSGNTIY
TRBV30	NA	TRBJ1-2	AWSVPRGFYGYT
TRBV7-9	NA	TRBJ2-2	ASSPRASGGSARELF
TRBV7-2	NA	TRBJ2-7	ASRGLAGEQY
TRBV27	once	TRBJ1-5	ASSEQGFQPQH
TRBV19	NA	TRBJ2-3	ASSWGATDTQY
TRBV14	NA	TRBJ1-4	ASSQAGLDEKLF
TRBV19	NA	TRBJ2-4	ASSTKTVSKNIQY